This entry is about one T cell receptor beta chain. Its target is not known. Sequencing was performed with immunoSEQ multiplex PCR; in TCRdb, only in-frame clones are kept and a portion is missing. Of around 70,000 clones listed, around 86% were seen once; the top ten hold about 0.57%. These data are taken from a study of OX40 agonist ivuxolimab in advanced cancers. Study overall: Patients treated during dose escalation were battling hepatocellular carcinoma, melanoma, renal cell or head and neck cancer. Findings of the study overall: In CD8+ T cells, expanded clones were on average more numerous than in CD4+.

Germline assignment: CDR1 LGHNA and CDR2 YNFKEQ. The CDR3 covers 16 residues. V lost 3 bases to trimming and J lost 7 bases; unmatched junction nucleotides: 11. The receptor was isolated from an adult with an advanced solid tumor such as melanoma, head and neck, liver or kidney cancer. This material consisted of CD4+ or CD8+ T cells sorted from blood, taken in a trial of the OX40 agonist ivuxolimab. The chain couples TRBV4-2 to TRBJ2-1, with TRBD2 matching over 8 bases. The CDR3 loop is CASSQVPGGARNEQFF. The CDR3 region has the DNA TGTGCCAGCAGCCAGGTCCCCGGGGGGGCCCGGAATGAGCAGTTCTTC.